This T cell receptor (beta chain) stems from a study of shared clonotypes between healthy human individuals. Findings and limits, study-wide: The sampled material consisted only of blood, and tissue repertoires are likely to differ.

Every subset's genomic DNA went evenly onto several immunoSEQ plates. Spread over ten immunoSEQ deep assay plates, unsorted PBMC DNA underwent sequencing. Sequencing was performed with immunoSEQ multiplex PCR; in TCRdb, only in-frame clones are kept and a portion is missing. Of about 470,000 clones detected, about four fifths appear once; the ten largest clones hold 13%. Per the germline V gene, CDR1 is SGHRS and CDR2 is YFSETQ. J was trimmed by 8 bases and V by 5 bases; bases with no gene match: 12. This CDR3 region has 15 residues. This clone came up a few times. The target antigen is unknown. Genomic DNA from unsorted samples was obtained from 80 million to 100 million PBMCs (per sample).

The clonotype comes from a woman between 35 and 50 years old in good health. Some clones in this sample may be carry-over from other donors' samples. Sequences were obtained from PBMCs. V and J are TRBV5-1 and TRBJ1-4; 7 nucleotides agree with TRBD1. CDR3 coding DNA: TGCGCCAGCAGTTCAGACAGGGACGCAGGAGAAAAACTGTTTTTT. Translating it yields CASSSDRDAGEKLFF.